This T cell receptor beta chain was sequenced in a study of T cell repertoires in cytomegalovirus infection. On the study more broadly: Use of recently identified HLA-C-restricted and well-studied HLA-B-restricted CMV epitopes was part of the study. Matching HLA type, along with CMV infection, was indicated by public TCR beta signatures.

Trimming took 3 bases from V and 4 from J; bases not matched to a gene: 4. The CDR3 contains 14 residues. Broader study findings: HLA-C-restricted CMV clonotypes gave the most frequent clonotype in two of eight donors. Identification of carriers of CMV plus the relevant HLA was achieved through cumulative public TCR beta family frequency.

TCRdb called the reads again in MiXCR, with one record for every CDR3 protein. The table lists 550,000 to 850,000 distinct CDR3 sequences, around 31% of them singletons. This clonotype was observed a handful of times. The antigen remains unidentified. The TCR sequence derives from a human donor in good health (CMV status not recorded). Some clones in this sample may be carry-over from other donors' samples. The sample consisted of cultured PBMCs, taken from culture after CMV antigen stimulation. The chain employs TRBV12-3 or TRBV12-4 and TRBJ1-1; 8 bases line up with TRBD1. The CDR3 nucleotides read TGTGCCAGCAGTTTGGGACAGGAGTTCACTGAAGCTTTCTTT. Amino acids: CASSLGQEFTEAFF.